The T cell receptor (beta chain) under discussion was sequenced for a study of blood T cell repertoires in COVID-19. Study information: The United States, Italy and Spain provided the acute and convalescent COVID-19 samples. Sources were T cells, B-cell-depleted T cells, or PBMCs; the material itself was cDNA or gDNA.

Germline V CDR1 and CDR2: MNHEY, SMNVEV (reference sequence). The CDR3 totals 16 residues. Losses at the gene ends were 5 bases for V and 0 bases for J; bases not matched to a gene: 8. Source study methods: By means of reference gene primer amplification, nucleated cell counts were estimated. Only in-frame clones appear in the TCRdb table, and some are missing; sequencing was by immunoSEQ multiplex PCR. That table is the source of V, J and clone size, and D and trimming were worked out from the DNA. This sample has roughly 230,000 clones, with 85% found just once. The material sequenced was peripheral blood. The clonotype was recovered from a man aged 40-55 years with acute or convalescent COVID-19. The V call is TRBV27, the J call TRBJ2-7; TRBD1 matches 9 bases. The CDR3 reads CASSPGSTGGSYEQYF. CDR3 DNA: TGTGCCAGCAGTCCCGGGTCGACAGGGGGCTCCTACGAGCAGTACTTC.